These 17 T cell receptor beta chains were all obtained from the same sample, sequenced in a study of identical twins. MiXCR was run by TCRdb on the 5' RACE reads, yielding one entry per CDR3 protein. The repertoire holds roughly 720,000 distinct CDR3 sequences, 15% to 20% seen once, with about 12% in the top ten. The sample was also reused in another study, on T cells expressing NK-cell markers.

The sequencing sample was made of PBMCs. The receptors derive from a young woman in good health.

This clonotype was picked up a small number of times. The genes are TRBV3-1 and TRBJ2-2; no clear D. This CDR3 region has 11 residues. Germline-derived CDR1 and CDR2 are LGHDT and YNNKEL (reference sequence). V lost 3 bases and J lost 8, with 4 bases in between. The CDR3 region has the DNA TGTGCCAGCAGCCACGGAGGGGAGCTGTTTTTT. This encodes CASSHGGELFF. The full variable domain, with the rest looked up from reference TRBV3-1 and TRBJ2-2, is DTAVSQTPKYLVTQMGNDKSIKCEQNLGHDTMYWYKQDSKKFLKIMFSYNNKELIINETVPNRFSPKSPDKAHLNLHINSLELGDSAVYFCASSHGGELFFGEGSRLTVL.

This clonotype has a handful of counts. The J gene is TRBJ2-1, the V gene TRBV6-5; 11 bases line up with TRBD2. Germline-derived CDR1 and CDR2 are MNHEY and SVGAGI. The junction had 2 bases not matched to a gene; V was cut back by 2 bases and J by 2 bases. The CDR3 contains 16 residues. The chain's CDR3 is CASSYRSGGAYNEQFF. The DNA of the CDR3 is TGTGCCAGCAGTTACCGTAGCGGGGGGGCCTACAATGAGCAGTTCTTC.

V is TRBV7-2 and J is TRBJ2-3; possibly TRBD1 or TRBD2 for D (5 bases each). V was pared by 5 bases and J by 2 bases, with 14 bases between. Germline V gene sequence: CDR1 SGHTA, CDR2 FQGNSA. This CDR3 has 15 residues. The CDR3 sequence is CASSLMGVPTDTQYF. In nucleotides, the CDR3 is TGTGCCAGCAGCCTTATGGGGGTACCCACAGATACGCAGTATTTT.

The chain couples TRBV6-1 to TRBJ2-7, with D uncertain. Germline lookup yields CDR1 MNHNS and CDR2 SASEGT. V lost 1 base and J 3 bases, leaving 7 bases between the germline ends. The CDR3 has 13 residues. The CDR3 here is CASSEDGRYEQYF. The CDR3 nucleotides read TGTGCCAGCAGTGAAGACGGCCGCTACGAGCAGTACTTC.

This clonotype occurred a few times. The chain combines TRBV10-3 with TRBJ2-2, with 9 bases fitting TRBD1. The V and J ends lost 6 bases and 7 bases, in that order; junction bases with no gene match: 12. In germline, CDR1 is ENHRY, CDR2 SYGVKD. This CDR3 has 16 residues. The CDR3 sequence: CAISEIRQGGVGELFF. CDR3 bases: TGTGCCATCAGCGAGATTCGACAGGGGGGTGTCGGGGAGCTGTTTTTT.

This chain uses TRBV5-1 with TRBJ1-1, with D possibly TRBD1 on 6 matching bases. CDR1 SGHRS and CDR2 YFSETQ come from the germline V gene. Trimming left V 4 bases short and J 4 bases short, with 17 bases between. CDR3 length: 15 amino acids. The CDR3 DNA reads TGCGCCAGCAGCCCGGGACAAGTTACATCCACTGAAGCTTTCTTT. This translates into CASSPGQVTSTEAFF.

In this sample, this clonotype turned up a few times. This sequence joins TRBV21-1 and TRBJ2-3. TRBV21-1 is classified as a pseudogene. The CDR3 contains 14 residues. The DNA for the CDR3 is TGTGCCAGCAGCATAGACAGCTCCACAGATACGCAGTATTTT. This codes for CASSIDSSTDTQYF.

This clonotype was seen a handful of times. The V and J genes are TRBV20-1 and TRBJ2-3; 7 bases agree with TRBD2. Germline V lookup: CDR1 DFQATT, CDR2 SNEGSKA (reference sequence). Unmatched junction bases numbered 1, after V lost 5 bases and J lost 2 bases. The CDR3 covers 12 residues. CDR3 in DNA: TGCAGTGCTCGGGAGGCCACAGATACGCAGTATTTT. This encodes CSAREATDTQYF.

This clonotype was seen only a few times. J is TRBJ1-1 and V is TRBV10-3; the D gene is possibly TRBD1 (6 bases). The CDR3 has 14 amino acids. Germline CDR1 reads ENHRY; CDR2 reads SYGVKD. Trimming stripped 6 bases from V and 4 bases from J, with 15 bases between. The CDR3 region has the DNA TGTGCCATCAGCCAGGCTTGGGGGGCCACTGAAGCTTTCTTT. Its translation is CAISQAWGATEAFF.

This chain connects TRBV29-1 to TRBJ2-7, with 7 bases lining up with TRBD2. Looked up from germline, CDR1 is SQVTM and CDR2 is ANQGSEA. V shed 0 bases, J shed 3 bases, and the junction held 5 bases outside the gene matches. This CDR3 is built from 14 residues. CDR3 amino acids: CSVEDRVAGYEQYF. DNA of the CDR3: TGCAGCGTTGAAGATCGGGTAGCGGGCTACGAGCAGTACTTC.

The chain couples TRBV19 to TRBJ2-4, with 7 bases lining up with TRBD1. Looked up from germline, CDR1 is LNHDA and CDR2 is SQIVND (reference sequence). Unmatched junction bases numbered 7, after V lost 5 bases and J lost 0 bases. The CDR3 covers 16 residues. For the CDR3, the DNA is TGTGCCAGTAGTTATGCCAGGGGGTTAGCCAAAAACATTCAGTACTTC. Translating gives CASSYARGLAKNIQYF.

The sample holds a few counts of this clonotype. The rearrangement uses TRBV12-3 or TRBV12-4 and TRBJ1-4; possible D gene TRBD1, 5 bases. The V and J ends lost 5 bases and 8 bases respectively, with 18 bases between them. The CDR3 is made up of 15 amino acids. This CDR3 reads CASSLTGRVYEKLFF. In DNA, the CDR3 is TGTGCCAGCAGTCTTACCGGCAGGGTGTACGAAAAACTGTTTTTT.

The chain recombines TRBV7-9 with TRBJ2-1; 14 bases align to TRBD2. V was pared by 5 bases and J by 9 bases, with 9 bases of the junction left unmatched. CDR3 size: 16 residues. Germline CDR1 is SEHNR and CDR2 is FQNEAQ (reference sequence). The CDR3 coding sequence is TGTGCCAGCAGCCCCGGGACTAGCGGGGGACGGGGTGAGCAGTTCTTC. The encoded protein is CASSPGTSGGRGEQFF.

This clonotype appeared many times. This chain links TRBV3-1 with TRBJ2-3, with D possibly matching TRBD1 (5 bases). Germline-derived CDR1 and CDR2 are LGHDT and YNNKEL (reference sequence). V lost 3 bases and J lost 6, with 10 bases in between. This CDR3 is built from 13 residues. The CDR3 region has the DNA TGTGCCAGCAGCCATAGGGGTGTGGATACGCAGTATTTT. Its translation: CASSHRGVDTQYF.

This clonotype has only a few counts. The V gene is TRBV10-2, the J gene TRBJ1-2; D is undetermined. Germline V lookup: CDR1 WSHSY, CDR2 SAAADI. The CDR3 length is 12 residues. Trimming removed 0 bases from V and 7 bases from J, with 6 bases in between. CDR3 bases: TGCGCCAGCAGTGAGTCTAAGGGTGGCTACACCTTC. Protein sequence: CASSESKGGYTF.

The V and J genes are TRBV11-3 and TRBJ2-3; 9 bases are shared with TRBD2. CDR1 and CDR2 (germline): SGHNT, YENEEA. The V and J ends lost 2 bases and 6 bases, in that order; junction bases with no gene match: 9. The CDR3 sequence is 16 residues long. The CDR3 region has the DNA TGTGCCAGCAGCTTAAACGCGGGGGGGCGGGTGGATACGCAGTATTTT. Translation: CASSLNAGGRVDTQYF.

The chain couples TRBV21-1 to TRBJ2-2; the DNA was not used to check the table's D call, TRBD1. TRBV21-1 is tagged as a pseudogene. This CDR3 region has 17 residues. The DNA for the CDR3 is TGTGCCAGCAGCAGATCCCACAGGGAATTGAGGACCGGGGAGCTGTTTTTT. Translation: CASSRSHRELRTGELFF.